The present entry profiles one TCR beta chain with its context. The target antigen is unknown. In each sample, 1-10 million cryopreserved PBMC were present before DNA extraction. Runs used v3.0 of the immunoSEQ assay and were done at survey level. Sequencing was directed toward about 35,000-55,000 T-cell genomes in each sample. TCRdb keeps only in-frame clones here, not all; method: immunoSEQ multiplex PCR. Of approximately 26,000 clones detected, 85% appear once; the ten largest clones hold 8% to 9.5%. This specimen comes from a study of long-term antiretroviral therapy in people with HIV. Study-level information: In the earliest collections, sampling predates the 2015 immediate-ART recommendation by about a decade.

Study findings and constraints: ART preceded a rise in diversity that nonetheless stayed lower than in transplant donor controls.

Germline assignment: CDR1 LNHDA and CDR2 SQIVND (reference sequence). The CDR3 sequence is 18 residues long. Trimming stripped 5 bases from V and 1 base from J, with 21 bases between. The receptor was derived from a middle-aged man with HIV. The chain couples TRBV19 to TRBJ2-4; D is possibly TRBD2 (6 bases). The starting material was unsorted PBMCs, obtained 2.3 years after starting antiretroviral therapy. The CDR3 nucleotides read TGTGCCAGTAGTTTTTGGTTGGGGGGTCCTAAGGCCAAAAACATTCAGTACTTC. This encodes CASSFWLGGPKAKNIQYF.